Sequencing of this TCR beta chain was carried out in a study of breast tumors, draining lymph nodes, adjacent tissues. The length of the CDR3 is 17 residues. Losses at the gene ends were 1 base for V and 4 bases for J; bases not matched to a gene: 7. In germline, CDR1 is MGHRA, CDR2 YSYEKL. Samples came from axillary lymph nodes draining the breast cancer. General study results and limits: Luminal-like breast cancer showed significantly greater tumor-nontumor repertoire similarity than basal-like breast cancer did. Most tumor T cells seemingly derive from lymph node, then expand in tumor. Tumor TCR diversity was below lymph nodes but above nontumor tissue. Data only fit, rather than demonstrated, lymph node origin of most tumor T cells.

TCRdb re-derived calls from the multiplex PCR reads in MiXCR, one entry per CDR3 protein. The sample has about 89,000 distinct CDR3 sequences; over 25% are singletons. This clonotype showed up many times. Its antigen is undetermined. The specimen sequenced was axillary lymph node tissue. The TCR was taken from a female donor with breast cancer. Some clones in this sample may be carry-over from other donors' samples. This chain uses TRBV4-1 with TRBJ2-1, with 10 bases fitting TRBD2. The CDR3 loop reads CASSQGALAGIYNEQFF. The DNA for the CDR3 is TGCGCCAGCAGCCAAGGGGCACTAGCGGGAATTTACAATGAGCAGTTCTTC.